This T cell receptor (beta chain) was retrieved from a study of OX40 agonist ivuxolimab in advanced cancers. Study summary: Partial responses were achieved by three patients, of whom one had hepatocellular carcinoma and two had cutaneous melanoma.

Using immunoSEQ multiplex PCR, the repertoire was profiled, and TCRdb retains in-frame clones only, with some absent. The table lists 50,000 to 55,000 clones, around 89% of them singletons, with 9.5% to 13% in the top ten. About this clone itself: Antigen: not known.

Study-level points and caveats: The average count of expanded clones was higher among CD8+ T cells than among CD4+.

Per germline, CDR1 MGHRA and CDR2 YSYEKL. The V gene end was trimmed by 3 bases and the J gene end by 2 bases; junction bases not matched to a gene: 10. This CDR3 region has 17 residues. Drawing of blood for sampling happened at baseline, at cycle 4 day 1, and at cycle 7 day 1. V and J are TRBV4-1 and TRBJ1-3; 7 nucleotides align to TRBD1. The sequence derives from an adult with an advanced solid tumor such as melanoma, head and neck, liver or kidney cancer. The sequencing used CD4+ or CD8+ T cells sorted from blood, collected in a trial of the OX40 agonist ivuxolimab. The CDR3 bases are TGCGCCAGCAGCCAGTATGTAGGAGGGACAGCTGGAAACACCATATATTTT. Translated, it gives CASSQYVGGTAGNTIYF.